The 7 T cell receptor beta chains below all came from one sample that was sequenced in a study of T cells in pancreatic ductal adenocarcinoma. No neoadjuvant therapy was given to the selected pancreatic ductal adenocarcinoma patients before their surgery. The table came from immunoSEQ multiplex PCR; TCRdb's copy has only in-frame clones and leaves some out. The sample has about 97,000 clones; roughly 96% are singletons. The sequenced sample consisted of PBMCs. The source of these receptors is a human donor with pancreatic ductal adenocarcinoma.

The gene calls are TRBV7-9 and TRBJ1-2, with D perhaps TRBD1 (5 bases). The CDR3 totals 13 residues. V was clipped by 5 bases and J by 5 bases, with 12 bases between them. The germline gives CDR1 SEHNR, CDR2 FQNEAQ (reference sequence). CDR3: CASSRGTDYGYTF. The CDR3 nucleotides are TGTGCCAGCAGCCGCGGGACGGATTATGGCTACACCTTC.

The chain uses TRBV10-3 and TRBJ2-1; possibly TRBD2 for D (6 bases). The length of the CDR3 is 14 residues. Trimming removed 6 bases from V and 8 bases from J, with 17 bases in between. The germline V gene has CDR1 ENHRY and CDR2 SYGVKD. The CDR3 bases are TGTGCCATCAGAGCGGAGGGCCGGGTGTATGAGCAGTTCTTC. The encoded protein is CAIRAEGRVYEQFF.

V usage is TRBV7-2 and J usage is TRBJ2-1, with TRBD2 as a possible D gene (6 bases). V shed 4 bases and J shed 0 bases, with 10 bases lying between them. The CDR3 consists of 15 residues. Germline assignment: CDR1 SGHTA and CDR2 FQGNSA. CDR3 loop: CASSSVAASYNEQFF. For the CDR3, the DNA is TGTGCCAGCAGCTCCGTAGCGGCCTCCTACAATGAGCAGTTCTTC.

The chain combines TRBV5-4 with TRBJ2-3; 11 bases agree with TRBD2. This CDR3 comprises 16 residues. Germline V gene data show CDR1 as SGHNT and CDR2 as YYREEE (reference sequence). Trimming took 0 bases from V and 2 from J; bases not matched to a gene: 2. This chain's CDR3 is CASSLALAGATDTQYF. The CDR3 nucleotides are TGTGCCAGCAGCTTGGCACTAGCGGGAGCCACAGATACGCAGTATTTT.

This chain joins TRBV2 and TRBJ2-5; 7 nucleotides align to TRBD1. V shed 6 bases, J shed 5 bases, and the junction held 6 bases outside the gene matches. The germline gives CDR1 SNHLY, CDR2 FYNNEI. This CDR3 has 13 residues. The CDR3 sequence is CASRGTGDETQYF. In DNA, the CDR3 is TGTGCCAGCAGGGGAACAGGGGACGAGACCCAGTACTTC.

The V gene is TRBV30, the J gene TRBJ2-5; 9 nucleotides match TRBD2. The CDR3 consists of 13 residues. V lost 1 base and J lost 7; bases outside the gene matches: 4. The V gene's germline CDR1 is GTSNPN and CDR2 SVGIG (reference sequence). The CDR3, as DNA: TGTGCCTGGAGTGGAAGCGGGAGGCGGACCCAGTACTTC. Translated: CAWSGSGRRTQYF.

The chain carries TRBV4-1 and TRBJ1-4, with 9 positions matching TRBD1. Germline values: CDR1 MGHRA, CDR2 YSYEKL. V lost 0 bases to trimming and J lost 8 bases; unmatched junction nucleotides: 7. The CDR3 runs 16 residues. The CDR3 loop is CASSQEGGQGGEKLFF. The CDR3 DNA reads TGCGCCAGCAGCCAAGAAGGGGGACAGGGAGGGGAAAAACTGTTTTTT.